The sequence of this TCR beta chain was determined in a study of blood T cell repertoires in COVID-19. For the study at large: The United States, Italy and Spain were the sources of the acute and convalescent COVID-19 samples.

CDR1 SGHRS and CDR2 YFSETQ come from the germline V gene. This CDR3 comprises 15 residues. V was cut by 0 bases and J by 4 bases, with 10 bases left in between. Concerning this clone itself: This same CDR3 is encoded by further DNA sequences in the sample.

Study processing details: Amplification of reference gene primers was used by the study to estimate nucleated cell counts. Here immunoSEQ multiplex PCR was the method, and the copy in TCRdb shows in-frame clones only, minus some. That table furnishes V, J and clone size, whereas the DNA furnished D and trimming. The profile covers about 86,000 clones, with 87% appearing a single time and more than 1% taken by the ten largest. The genes are TRBV5-1 and TRBJ1-4; D gene uncertain. The TCR comes from a human donor in a cohort sampled during active COVID-19. The sample taken for sequencing was peripheral blood. CDR3 in amino acids: CASSLGGSNNEKLFF. The CDR3 nucleotides read TGCGCCAGCAGCTTGGGAGGGTCTAATAATGAAAAACTGTTTTTT.